The 29 T cell receptor beta chains below come from one sample, sequenced in a study of cytomegalovirus exposure and HLA in healthy donors. Both 60 Vbeta primers and 13 Jbeta primers went into the PCR. Using immunoSEQ multiplex PCR, the repertoire was profiled, and TCRdb retains in-frame clones only, with some absent. This sample yields more than 95,000 clones, of which over 60% are seen a single time; 13% belongs to the top ten. Sequences were obtained from PBMCs. The receptor set was obtained from a woman aged 60 to 75 in good health and CMV-seropositive.

The V call is TRBV25-1, the J call TRBJ2-1; tentative D call: TRBD1 (5 bases). Trimming pared 4 bases from V and 8 bases from J, leaving 27 bases between. CDR1 is MGHDK and CDR2 is SYGVNS in the germline V gene. This CDR3 is built from 18 residues. CDR3 nucleotide sequence: TGTGCCAGCAGTGGATTAACCAACTGGGGCAGGAACTTGGATGAGCAGTTCTTC. Encoded protein: CASSGLTNWGRNLDEQFF.

This chain links TRBV27 with TRBJ1-1; a possible D gene is TRBD1 (6 bases). The CDR3 has 15 amino acids. The germline V gene encodes CDR1 MNHEY and CDR2 SMNVEV (reference sequence). Deletions cut 0 bases from V and 4 bases from J, with 12 bases between. In DNA, the CDR3 is TGTGCCAGCAGTTTATCGCCCACAGGGTCCACTGAAGCTTTCTTT. This codes for CASSLSPTGSTEAFF.

The CDR3 reads CASSRTGVGANVLTF. CDR3 sequence (DNA): TGTGCCAGCAGTCGAACAGGGGTTGGGGCCAACGTCCTGACTTTC. The V gene is TRBV27, the J gene TRBJ2-6, with TRBD1 matching 7 bases. Germline assignment: CDR1 MNHEY and CDR2 SMNVEV (reference sequence). This CDR3 contains 15 residues. V trimming: 5 bases; J trimming: 3 bases; junction bases outside the gene matches: 4.

The chain joins TRBV4-3 to TRBJ1-2; 7 bases are shared with TRBD1. Losses at the gene ends were 1 base for V and 4 bases for J; bases not matched to a gene: 9. CDR3 length: 16 residues. Germline V lookup: CDR1 LGHNA, CDR2 YSLEER. CDR3 nucleotides: TGCGCCAGCAGCCAAGCTGAGGACAGGACCCGCTATGGCTACACCTTC. Protein: CASSQAEDRTRYGYTF.

The genes are TRBV7-2 and TRBJ2-7, with 10 bases identical to TRBD1. Per the germline V gene, CDR1 is SGHTA and CDR2 is FQGNSA. This CDR3 spans 16 amino acids. Losses at the gene ends were 0 bases for V and 0 bases for J; bases not matched to a gene: 2. The CDR3 sequence: CASSLAGQGISYEQYF. The DNA of the CDR3 is TGTGCCAGCAGCTTAGCGGGACAGGGGATCTCCTACGAGCAGTACTTC.

The chain links TRBV11-2 to TRBJ2-5; 10 bases line up with TRBD2. The germline CDR1 and CDR2 sequences are SGHAT and FQNNGV. J gave up 7 bases and V 3 bases, and 11 bases lay outside the gene matches. The CDR3 runs to 16 residues. CDR3: CASSLETSAGGWTQYF. The CDR3 DNA is TGTGCCAGCAGCTTGGAGACGTCAGCGGGGGGGTGGACCCAGTACTTC.

The chain links TRBV2 to TRBJ1-4; 12 positions match TRBD1. This CDR3 comprises 16 residues. Unmatched junction bases numbered 9, after V lost 8 bases and J lost 5 bases. Germline V gene sequence: CDR1 SNHLY, CDR2 FYNNEI. CDR3 residues: CASGGQGAPNNEKLFF. DNA for the CDR3: TGTGCCAGCGGGGGACAGGGGGCTCCCAACAATGAAAAACTGTTTTTT.

This clone was seen more than once but under ten times. The CDR3 sequence: CASSQDRLLAVNTGELFF. For the CDR3, the DNA is TGCGCCAGCAGCCAAGATCGCTTACTAGCGGTGAACACCGGGGAGCTGTTTTTT. This sequence joins TRBV4-3 and TRBJ2-2, with 8 bases lining up with TRBD2. V lost 0 bases to trimming and J lost 1 base; unmatched junction nucleotides: 7. The germline V gene has CDR1 LGHNA and CDR2 YSLEER. The CDR3 sequence is 18 residues long.

The genes are TRBV5-4 and TRBJ1-3; D perhaps matches TRBD1 (5 bases). Germline V gene sequence: CDR1 SGHNT, CDR2 YYREEE (reference sequence). The V end was cut by 3 bases, the J end by 3 bases, with 16 bases between. This CDR3 has 16 amino acids. CDR3 residues: CASSSWTTADGNTIYF. The DNA for the CDR3 is TGTGCCAGCAGCTCCTGGACGACAGCTGATGGAAACACCATATATTTT.

CDR3 in amino acids: CASSAGLYSYNEQFF. CDR3 in DNA: TGTGCCAGCAGTGCAGGGCTCTACTCCTACAATGAGCAGTTCTTC. The chain joins TRBV5-6 to TRBJ2-1; a weak D match, TRBD1 (5 bases). Trimming left V 5 bases short and J 0 bases short, with 12 bases between. The germline gives CDR1 SGHDT, CDR2 YYEEEE. This CDR3 region has 15 residues.

This chain uses TRBV4-1 with TRBJ2-5; 8 nucleotides agree with TRBD1. The better agreement between TRBJ2-7 and the DNA end casts doubt on the J call. In germline, CDR1 is MGHRA, CDR2 YSYEKL. This CDR3 has 14 amino acids. CDR3 coding DNA: TGCGCCAGCAGCCAGGGACAGGTAAACTACGAGCAGTACTTC. This sequence encodes CASSQGQVNYEQYF.

In its sample, this clone was seen a few times. This sequence joins TRBV6-5 and TRBJ1-4; 9 nucleotides align to TRBD1. The V gene's germline CDR1 is MNHEY and CDR2 SVGAGI. Trimming took 6 bases from V and 7 from J; bases not matched to a gene: 9. This CDR3 is 15 amino acids long. CDR3 residues: CASSSATGGREKLFF. The CDR3 DNA sequence: TGTGCCAGCAGCTCAGCCACAGGGGGCCGTGAAAAACTGTTTTTT.

This chain connects TRBV7-9 to TRBJ1-2; D may be TRBD1 (6 bases). There are 15 residues in the CDR3. V was cut by 1 base and J by 2 bases, with 11 bases left in between. Germline CDR1 reads SEHNR; CDR2 reads FQNEAQ (reference sequence). CDR3 amino acids: CASSLGRTENYGYTF. The CDR3, as DNA: TGTGCCAGCAGCTTAGGCCGGACAGAGAACTATGGCTACACCTTC.

This clone was detected only a few times. The chain combines TRBV5-1 with TRBJ2-2; TRBD1 matches at 8 bases. CDR3 length: 16 residues. Looked up from germline, CDR1 is SGHRS and CDR2 is YFSETQ. J gave up 4 bases and V 4 bases, and 9 bases lay outside the gene matches. CDR3: CASSPTGDLSTGELFF. For the CDR3, the DNA is TGCGCCAGCAGCCCGACAGGGGATCTTAGCACCGGGGAGCTGTTTTTT.

V usage is TRBV7-2 and J usage is TRBJ2-1; tentative D call: TRBD2 (6 bases). The V gene's germline CDR1 is SGHTA and CDR2 FQGNSA. Trimming shortened V by 3 bases and J by 8 bases, and 14 bases separated the two germline ends. CDR3 size: 14 residues. Here the CDR3 DNA reads TGTGCCAGCAGCTTGGGACTGACCGTCGATGAGCAGTTCTTC. Protein: CASSLGLTVDEQFF.

Here the CDR3 reads CASSEPGTVRGYTF. DNA of the CDR3: TGTGCCAGCAGTGAACCCGGGACTGTGAGGGGCTACACCTTC. The V gene is TRBV6-1, the J gene TRBJ1-2, with D perhaps TRBD1 (5 bases). Germline V lookup: CDR1 MNHNS, CDR2 SASEGT. The CDR3 has 14 residues. The V end lost 2 bases, the J end lost 8 bases, and 15 bases lay between the germline ends.

This chain connects TRBV18 to TRBJ2-1, with 7 bases matching TRBD2. CDR1 KGHSH and CDR2 LQKENI come from the germline V gene. V lost 3 bases and J lost 3; bases outside the gene matches: 8. This CDR3 is built from 16 residues. This CDR3 reads CASSPRAGTYYNEQFF. In DNA form, the CDR3 reads TGTGCCAGCTCACCTAGAGCGGGGACTTACTACAATGAGCAGTTCTTC.

This chain joins TRBV7-2 and TRBJ1-4, with D possibly matching TRBD1 (6 bases). Germline-derived CDR1 and CDR2 are SGHTA and FQGNSA. The CDR3 covers 14 residues. V lost 5 bases and J 10 bases, leaving 17 bases between the germline ends. CDR3 region: CASSPRQVPGKLFF. CDR3 DNA: TGTGCCAGCAGCCCAAGACAGGTCCCTGGAAAACTGTTTTTT.

The J gene is TRBJ1-2, the V gene TRBV19; 9 nucleotides align to TRBD1. V shed 6 bases and J 8 bases; nucleotides not matched to a gene: 10. The CDR3 contains 14 residues. CDR1 and CDR2 from the germline V gene are LNHDA and SQIVND (reference sequence). CDR3 residues: CASRALGQGAGYTF. The CDR3 coding sequence is TGTGCCAGTAGGGCGTTGGGACAGGGTGCAGGCTACACCTTC.

The rearrangement links TRBV29-1 to TRBJ1-2, with D perhaps matching TRBD1 (6 bases). The V gene's germline CDR1 is SQVTM and CDR2 ANQGSEA. Trimming shortened V by 6 bases and J by 6 bases, and 23 bases separated the two germline ends. The CDR3 covers 15 residues. The DNA for the CDR3 is TGCAGCGTCCTAAAATCCCGTGACAGGCCGCATGGCTACACCTTC. Translating gives CSVLKSRDRPHGYTF.

The chain uses TRBV7-9 and TRBJ1-2; possibly TRBD1 for D (6 bases). Germline V lookup: CDR1 SEHNR, CDR2 FQNEAQ (reference sequence). V was cut by 5 bases and J by 3 bases, with 10 bases left in between. The CDR3 runs to 13 residues. In DNA form, the CDR3 reads TGTGCCAGCAGCGAGAACAGGGACTATGGCTACACCTTC. Its protein is CASSENRDYGYTF.

The V call is TRBV11-2, the J call TRBJ2-7, with 12 bases aligning to TRBD2. Trimming removed 4 bases from V and 3 bases from J; junction bases left unmatched: 13. The CDR3 has 18 residues. Germline V gives CDR1 SGHAT, CDR2 FQNNGV. The CDR3 reads CASSSPAASGRANYEQYF. The CDR3 DNA reads as TGTGCCAGCAGCTCTCCTGCGGCTAGCGGGAGGGCCAACTACGAGCAGTACTTC.

The CDR3 sequence is CAFGLVPYEQYF. CDR3 nucleotide sequence: TGTGCCTTTGGACTAGTCCCATACGAGCAGTACTTC. The chain is built from TRBV30 and TRBJ2-7; 7 bases fit TRBD2. This CDR3 is 12 amino acids long. The trim removed 7 bases at V and 4 bases at J, leaving 7 bases unmatched. CDR1 is GTSNPN, CDR2 SVGIG, per germline (reference sequence).

The chain carries TRBV6-1 and TRBJ2-7; 7 bases align to TRBD1. The CDR3 consists of 13 residues. Germline lookup yields CDR1 MNHNS and CDR2 SASEGT. V gave up 7 bases and J gave up 1 base; unmatched junction bases: 4. The CDR3 DNA is TGTGCCAGCATCAAGGGACAGTCCTACGAGCAGTACTTC. This codes for CASIKGQSYEQYF.

This clone rates as medium-sized. The chain employs TRBV4-2 and TRBJ2-7; 9 bases fit TRBD2. Germline CDR1 and CDR2: LGHNA and YNFKEQ. The CDR3 is made up of 16 amino acids. Trimming took 3 bases from V and 2 from J; bases not matched to a gene: 8. The CDR3 spells CASSQTDSSGTYEQYF. The CDR3 nucleotides are TGTGCCAGCAGCCAGACCGACTCTAGCGGGACCTACGAGCAGTACTTC.

Many counts were recorded for this clone. V is TRBV15 and J is TRBJ1-5; D is perhaps TRBD1 (6 bases). Trimming pared 4 bases from V and 1 base from J, leaving 11 bases between. CDR1 LNHNV and CDR2 YYDKDF come from the germline V gene (reference sequence). This CDR3 comprises 15 residues. Written as DNA, the CDR3 is TGTGCCACCAGCACCGAACAGGGAAGCAATCAGCCCCAGCATTTT. Amino acid sequence: CATSTEQGSNQPQHF.

The V gene is TRBV2, the J gene TRBJ2-3; D is possibly TRBD2 (6 bases). This CDR3 has 13 amino acids. V lost 3 bases and J 6 bases, leaving 10 bases between the germline ends. CDR1 and CDR2 (germline): SNHLY, FYNNEI. In DNA, the CDR3 is TGTGCCAGCAGTGACGTGGGGAGGGATACGCAGTATTTT. As protein: CASSDVGRDTQYF.

The chain links TRBV19 to TRBJ2-5, with TRBD2 identical over 10 bases. The J call is in doubt because the DNA end fits TRBJ2-7 better. This CDR3 spans 15 amino acids. Germline loops: CDR1 LNHDA, CDR2 SQIVND (reference sequence). CDR3 bases: TGTGCCAGTAGGCTCTCTAGCGGGAGAACCTACGAGCAGTACTTC. It yields the protein CASRLSSGRTYEQYF.

The rearrangement uses TRBV6-4 and TRBJ2-3; 12 nucleotides align to TRBD2. Per the germline V gene, CDR1 is MRHNA and CDR2 is SNTAGT. V trimming: 3 bases; J trimming: 6 bases; junction bases outside the gene matches: 16. The CDR3 covers 19 residues. The CDR3 region is CASSDGLAGFDIFGDTQYF. The CDR3 DNA reads TGTGCCAGCAGTGATGGACTAGCGGGGTTCGATATCTTCGGGGATACGCAGTATTTT.